One and the same sample provided the 25 T cell receptor beta chains below, sequenced in a study of T-cell memory formation after mild COVID-19. MiXCR was run by TCRdb on the 5' RACE reads, yielding one entry per CDR3 protein. The sample contains hundreds of thousands of distinct CDR3 sequences, about 20% of which appear only once. Sequencing was carried out using PBMCs or a T cell subset sorted from them (not recorded which). The source is a young man who had mild COVID-19 (a few samples of this study predate the infection). Cell type and time point are not known.

This clonotype was recorded a few times. This chain uses TRBV11-2 with TRBJ2-2, with D perhaps matching TRBD1 or TRBD2 (5 bases each). V was trimmed by 4 bases and J by 3 bases, leaving 18 bases between them. Germline V CDR1 and CDR2: SGHAT, FQNNGV. The CDR3 sequence is 17 residues long. The CDR3 region has the DNA TGTGCCAGCAGCTCCGGGACGGACTCCCTTGACACCGGGGAGCTGTTTTTT. It encodes CASSSGTDSLDTGELFF.

V and J are TRBV20-1 and TRBJ2-1; D is ambiguous. In germline, CDR1 is DFQATT, CDR2 SNEGSKA (reference sequence). This CDR3 has 11 residues. V lost 6 bases to trimming and J lost 6 bases, with 9 bases between them. The CDR3 loop is CSASTINEQFF. CDR3 bases: TGCAGTGCCTCAACCATCAATGAGCAGTTCTTC.

The rearrangement links TRBV2 to TRBJ1-1; D unresolved. The germline V and J ends were trimmed by 6 bases and 5 bases, with 4 bases remaining between them. The CDR3 has 10 amino acids. CDR1 is SNHLY, CDR2 FYNNEI, per germline. CDR3 loop: CASRVTEAFF. The CDR3 DNA sequence: TGTGCCAGCAGAGTGACTGAAGCTTTCTTT.

The CDR3 is CASSQARWETQYF. CDR3 DNA: TGCGCCAGCAGCCAAGCGAGGTGGGAGACCCAGTACTTC. V is TRBV4-3 and J is TRBJ2-5, with D uncertain. The CDR3 is made up of 13 amino acids. Per the germline V gene, CDR1 is LGHNA and CDR2 is YSLEER. The V and J ends lost 1 base and 5 bases respectively, with 8 bases between them.

This rearrangement joins TRBV6-1 to TRBJ2-5; D gene ambiguous. V lost 4 bases to trimming and J lost 1 base, with 7 bases between them. The V gene's germline CDR1 is MNHNS and CDR2 SASEGT. The CDR3 has 13 residues. For the CDR3, the DNA is TGTGCCAGCAGTGGGTCTGTCCAAGAGACCCAGTACTTC. It encodes CASSGSVQETQYF.

V gene TRBV5-1 combines with J gene TRBJ2-5, with D perhaps matching TRBD1 (5 bases). CDR1 is SGHRS, CDR2 YFSETQ, per germline. CDR3 length: 12 amino acids. Trimming left V 8 bases short and J 0 bases short, with 8 bases between. CDR3 protein: CASARDQETQYF. The CDR3 region has the DNA TGCGCCAGTGCCAGGGACCAAGAGACCCAGTACTTC.

This clonotype was observed a handful of times. CDR3 amino acids: CASSFLVTEAFF. In DNA, the CDR3 is TGTGCCAGCAGTTTTTTAGTCACTGAAGCTTTCTTT. V is TRBV12-3 or TRBV12-4 and J is TRBJ1-1; D call uncertain. This CDR3 is 12 amino acids long. V shed 3 bases and J shed 4 bases, with 6 bases lying between them.

J is TRBJ2-5 and V is TRBV6-5; 10 bases map to TRBD1. The CDR3 is 15 amino acids. The V gene end was trimmed by 2 bases and the J gene end by 4 bases; junction bases not matched to a gene: 4. Germline V CDR1 and CDR2: MNHEY, SVGAGI. The CDR3 loop reads CASSYRGQGPETQYF. The CDR3 DNA reads as TGTGCCAGCAGTTACAGGGGACAGGGGCCAGAGACCCAGTACTTC.

There are many counts of this clonotype. The genes are TRBV24-1 and TRBJ2-1, with D tentatively TRBD1 or TRBD2 (5 bases each). Germline CDR1 reads KGHDR; CDR2 reads SFDVKD. The CDR3 length is 14 residues. The germline V and J ends were trimmed by 3 bases and 5 bases, with 10 bases remaining between them. CDR3 nucleotides: TGTGCCACCAGTGATGGATGGGGACACAATGAGCAGTTCTTC. It codes for CATSDGWGHNEQFF.

This chain joins TRBV7-9 and TRBJ1-1; D uncertain. From germline, CDR1 is SEHNR and CDR2 FQNEAQ (reference sequence). V gave up 6 bases and J gave up 5 bases, with 16 bases separating them. The CDR3 loop spans 14 amino acids. CDR3 sequence: CASRPSWGGTEAFF. CDR3 coding DNA: TGTGCCAGCAGACCTAGTTGGGGTGGGACTGAAGCTTTCTTT. The variable domain in full, completed from reference TRBV7-9 and TRBJ1-1, reads DTGVSQNPRHKITKRGQNVTFRCDPISEHNRLYWYRQTLGQGPEFLTYFQNEAQLEKSRLLSDRFSAERPKGSFSTLEIQRTEQGDSAMYLCASRPSWGGTEAFFGQGTRLTVV.

This clonotype was counted a few times. V is TRBV3-1 and J is TRBJ1-1, with D unclear. Trimming took 8 bases from V and 10 from J, leaving 14 bases between them. Germline V gene lookup returns CDR1 LGHDT and CDR2 YNNKEL (reference sequence). The CDR3 contains 11 residues. The CDR3 loop reads CASGQDFVAFF. Written as DNA, the CDR3 is TGTGCCAGCGGTCAGGACTTTGTAGCTTTCTTT.

This clonotype has more than one count but fewer than ten. This chain links TRBV20-1 with TRBJ2-5; D gene uncertain. The CDR3 length is 11 residues. The V and J ends lost 0 bases and 5 bases respectively, with 4 bases between them. Germline V CDR1 and CDR2: DFQATT, SNEGSKA (reference sequence). The CDR3 is CSARDLETQYF. The CDR3 DNA sequence: TGCAGTGCTAGAGATCTGGAGACCCAGTACTTC.

This clonotype has a count of ten or more. The chain joins TRBV14 to TRBJ1-4, with D tentatively TRBD1 (5 bases). The CDR3 covers 19 residues. Trimming removed 3 bases at V and 0 bases at J, with 20 bases between. Germline V lookup: CDR1 SGHDN, CDR2 FVKESK. CDR3 coding DNA: TGTGCCAGCAGCCAGGCCTACGGGCGGTCCAGGGCAACTAATGAAAAACTGTTTTTT. Encoded protein: CASSQAYGRSRATNEKLFF.

This clonotype occurred a few times. The J gene is TRBJ2-2, the V gene TRBV20-1, with a possible D match to TRBD2 (6 bases). Trimming took 6 bases from V and 6 from J, leaving 14 bases between them. This CDR3 is 13 amino acids long. CDR1 is DFQATT and CDR2 is SNEGSKA in the germline V gene (reference sequence). This chain's CDR3 is CSASGLPAGELFF. The CDR3 nucleotides read TGCAGTGCATCGGGACTCCCCGCCGGGGAGCTGTTTTTT.

This clonotype was observed a handful of times. The chain employs TRBV20-1 and TRBJ2-4, with 8 positions matching TRBD2. The CDR3 has 14 residues. With V trimmed by 4 bases and J by 6 bases, 8 bases remained unmatched. Germline CDR1 DFQATT, CDR2 SNEGSKA (reference sequence). The CDR3 loop is CSANEPSGGNIQYF. The CDR3, as DNA: TGCAGTGCTAACGAACCCAGCGGGGGAAACATTCAGTACTTC.

This clonotype has just a few counts. The chain links TRBV7-3 to TRBJ2-3, with 8 bases lining up with TRBD2. The CDR3 contains 15 residues. Germline CDR1 reads SGHTA; CDR2 reads FQGTGA. Unmatched junction bases numbered 4, after V lost 3 bases and J lost 2 bases. CDR3 bases: TGTGCCAGCAGCTTCACGGGGGGGGTCACAGATACGCAGTATTTT. This codes for CASSFTGGVTDTQYF.

This clonotype appeared a few times. The genes are TRBV29-1 and TRBJ2-5; 9 nucleotides match TRBD2. The CDR3 spans 15 residues. Germline CDR1 is SQVTM and CDR2 is ANQGSEA. J was trimmed by 5 bases and V by 4 bases; bases with no gene match: 11. The CDR3, as DNA: TGCAGCGTTGGTCCTAGCGGGGCCTCGGGGGAGACCCAGTACTTC. Amino acids: CSVGPSGASGETQYF.

There are a few counts of this clonotype. This chain connects TRBV7-2 to TRBJ2-7; D is perhaps TRBD2 (6 bases). The J call could be wrong; TRBJ2-5 is a better fit for the DNA end. The germline CDR1 and CDR2 sequences are SGHTA and FQGNSA. This CDR3 spans 13 amino acids. The CDR3 protein is CASSITGTPTQYF. The CDR3 DNA is TGTGCCAGCAGCATCACCGGGACTCCGACCCAGTACTTC.

The chain combines TRBV7-2 with TRBJ2-3, with D perhaps TRBD2 (7 bases). CDR3 length: 16 amino acids. V lost 3 bases and J lost 4, with 17 bases in between. From germline, CDR1 is SGHTA and CDR2 FQGNSA. The CDR3 sequence: CASSFVGGGASDTQYF. The CDR3 coding sequence is TGTGCCAGCAGCTTTGTAGGTGGGGGGGCATCAGATACGCAGTATTTT.

In its sample, this clonotype was seen a few times. The chain couples TRBV20-1 to TRBJ2-2, with 9 bases that match TRBD1. J was trimmed by 3 bases and V by 6 bases; bases with no gene match: 5. The CDR3 is 14 residues long. CDR1 and CDR2 (germline): DFQATT, SNEGSKA (reference sequence). DNA of the CDR3: TGCAGTGCGTACGGACAGGGGTACACCGGGGAGCTGTTTTTT. It yields the protein CSAYGQGYTGELFF.

V is TRBV12-3 or TRBV12-4 and J is TRBJ1-4, with D unclear. The V gene lost 2 bases and the J gene lost 12 bases, with 22 bases spanning the gap. This CDR3 spans 16 amino acids. This chain's CDR3 is CASSLSYAGDYEQLFF. CDR3 sequence (DNA): TGTGCCAGCAGTTTAAGCTACGCTGGGGATTATGAGCAACTGTTTTTT.

This clonotype was counted only a few times. The J gene is TRBJ2-1, the V gene TRBV5-1, with 13 positions matching TRBD2. The CDR3 spans 14 residues. Unmatched junction bases numbered 4, after V lost 3 bases and J lost 10 bases. Germline assignment: CDR1 SGHRS and CDR2 YFSETQ. The CDR3 DNA reads TGCGCCAGCAGCTCTGGACTAGCGGGGGCCGAGCAGTTCTTC. This translates into CASSSGLAGAEQFF.

The table lists this clonotype with a few counts. This rearrangement joins TRBV5-4 to TRBJ2-2; D is possibly TRBD1 (6 bases). This CDR3 spans 15 amino acids. Trimming removed 0 bases at V and 7 bases at J, with 13 bases between. CDR1 and CDR2 from the germline V gene are SGHNT and YYREEE (reference sequence). The CDR3 DNA is TGTGCCAGCAGCTTGGCGGCAGGGGAGTTCGGGGAGCTGTTTTTT. Translated, it gives CASSLAAGEFGELFF.

This clonotype has only a few counts. The chain combines TRBV20-1 with TRBJ2-7, with D possibly TRBD1 on 6 matching bases. Per germline, CDR1 DFQATT and CDR2 SNEGSKA (reference sequence). The CDR3 extends over 13 amino acids. The V gene lost 4 bases and the J gene lost 5 bases, with 15 bases spanning the gap. This chain's CDR3 is CSAKIPGVNEQYF. For the CDR3, the DNA is TGCAGTGCTAAGATTCCAGGGGTGAACGAGCAGTACTTC.

The chain couples TRBV5-4 to TRBJ1-1, with TRBD1 as a possible D gene (5 bases). The CDR3 totals 14 residues. Germline CDR1 is SGHNT and CDR2 is YYREEE (reference sequence). The V end lost 5 bases, the J end lost 0 bases, and 11 bases lay between the germline ends. The CDR3 coding sequence is TGTGCCAGCAGGGCTGACAGCATGAACACTGAAGCTTTCTTT. Translation: CASRADSMNTEAFF.